This TCR beta chain was identified in a study of T-cell reconstitution after alpha-beta-depleted transplantation in children. Broader study findings: One year post-transplant, T-cell counts and diversity were largely derived from T cells produced anew. After transplant, high TCRbeta diversity at day 60 in some patients arose from surviving recipient T cells and thymic progenitors. The origin of alpha-beta T cells about two months after transplant was reportedly several hundred expanded graft clones.

The V gene's germline CDR1 is SEHNR and CDR2 FQNEAQ (reference sequence). With 5 bases clipped from V and 13 bases from J, the junction kept 13 bases outside the gene matches. The CDR3 spans 13 residues. Preparation of the TCRbeta library involved a method that used unique molecular identifiers. TCRdb re-called the PCR reads through MiXCR, storing one row per CDR3 protein. The data show some 830,000 distinct CDR3 sequences, with about 16% seen just once and about 5% held by the top ten. Only a few counts were recorded for this clonotype. Its target is unknown. This chain joins TRBV7-9 and TRBJ2-7; 8 bases match TRBD2. This receptor was identified in a male patient younger than 18 who had a stem cell transplant for acute lymphoblastic leukemia, so the T cells may come from the graft donor. Here the sequenced sample was PBMCs, mostly from graft donor cells, taken 360 days after TCRalphabeta/CD19-depleted stem cell transplant. The CDR3 coding sequence is TGTGCCAGCAGCGCGGGAGGTGCCTCACGGTCATACTTC. Translating gives CASSAGGASRSYF.